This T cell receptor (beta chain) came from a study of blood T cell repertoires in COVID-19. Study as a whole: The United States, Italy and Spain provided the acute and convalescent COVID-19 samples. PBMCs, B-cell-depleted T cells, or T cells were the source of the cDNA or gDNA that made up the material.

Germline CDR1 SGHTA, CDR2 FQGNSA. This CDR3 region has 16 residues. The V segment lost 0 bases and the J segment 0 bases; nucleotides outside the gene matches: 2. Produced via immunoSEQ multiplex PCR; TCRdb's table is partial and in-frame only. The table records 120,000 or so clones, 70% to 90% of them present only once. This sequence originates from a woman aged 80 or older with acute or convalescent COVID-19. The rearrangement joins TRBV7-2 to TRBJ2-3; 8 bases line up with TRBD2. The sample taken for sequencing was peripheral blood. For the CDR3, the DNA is TGTGCCAGCAGCTTAGCGGCTAGCGGGAGCACAGATACGCAGTATTTT. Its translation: CASSLAASGSTDTQYF.